The 21 T cell receptor beta chains below were found in one sample sequenced in a study. TCRdb used MiXCR to reprocess the 5' RACE reads, holding one entry per CDR3 protein. The data hold approximately 8,600 distinct CDR3 sequences, with about a sixth observed a single time. Sample: memory CD4+ T cells sorted from blood. Subset noted: memory CD4+ T cells, CD4+CD45RO+CD25-. The origin of the receptors is a female donor with breast cancer.

Remarks on this clonotype: A much larger clone sits a single nucleotide away, making a read error possible. The genes are TRBV23-1 and TRBJ2-1, with D uncertain. TRBV23-1 is an ORF, and what it does is uncertain. The V gene lost 10 bases and the J gene lost 10 bases, with 14 bases spanning the gap. CDR3 length: 11 amino acids. The CDR3 loop is CANTDGYEQFF. DNA for the CDR3: TGCGCCAATACCGATGGATACGAGCAGTTCTTC.

This clonotype is classed as medium-sized (0.01 to 0.1%). The V gene is TRBV29-1, the J gene TRBJ2-5, with 7 positions matching TRBD2. Germline lookup yields CDR1 SQVTM and CDR2 ANQGSEA. CDR3 length: 15 amino acids. V gave up 2 bases and J gave up 7 bases; unmatched junction bases: 13. CDR3 nucleotides: TGCAGCGTTGAAAAGGTAGCGGGCCTTTCAGGGACCCAGTACTTC. Amino acid sequence: CSVEKVAGLSGTQYF. Full variable domain (remainder filled in from reference TRBV29-1 and TRBJ2-5): SAVISQKPSRDICQRGTSLTIQCQVDSQVTMMFWYRQQPGQSLTLIATANQGSEATYESGFVIDKFPISRPNLTFSTLTVSNMSPEDSSIYLCSVEKVAGLSGTQYFGPGTRLLVL.

The chain carries TRBV5-5 and TRBJ2-5, with 7 bases fitting TRBD2. Trimming removed 3 bases from V and 3 bases from J; junction bases left unmatched: 5. Germline V gives CDR1 SGHKS, CDR2 YYEKEE (reference sequence). The CDR3 contains 14 residues. The CDR3 DNA reads TGTGCCAGCAGCTCCGCGGCGGGGGAAGAGACCCAGTACTTC. It encodes CASSSAAGEETQYF.

This clonotype has at least ten counts. This chain joins TRBV3-1 and TRBJ2-1, with 10 bases identical to TRBD2. Looked up from germline, CDR1 is LGHDT and CDR2 is YNNKEL (reference sequence). The V and J ends lost 3 bases and 9 bases, in that order; junction bases with no gene match: 8. CDR3 size: 15 residues. CDR3 nucleotide sequence: TGTGCCAGCAGCCAGATGTCTAGCGGGAGACGTGAGCAGTTCTTC. It encodes CASSQMSSGRREQFF.

In its sample, this clonotype is medium-sized. V usage is TRBV4-1 and J usage is TRBJ1-4, with unresolved D. Trimming left V 4 bases short and J 11 bases short, with 20 bases between. The CDR3 has 15 amino acids. Germline V gene sequence: CDR1 MGHRA, CDR2 YSYEKL. The CDR3 DNA reads as TGCGCCAGCAGCCGCGTAAAGGAGGGAATGAAGAAACTGTTTTTT. Its protein is CASSRVKEGMKKLFF.

This clonotype is categorized as medium-sized (0.01 to 0.1%). The chain joins TRBV4-3 to TRBJ2-1, with TRBD2 identical over 9 bases. The germline gives CDR1 LGHNA, CDR2 YSLEER. The CDR3 runs to 15 residues. V lost 4 bases to trimming and J lost 4 bases; unmatched junction nucleotides: 5. The CDR3 is CASSRGGADYNEQFF. The CDR3 coding sequence is TGCGCCAGCAGCCGCGGGGGGGCCGATTACAATGAGCAGTTCTTC.

In the case of this clonotype: A read error is possible here, since a much larger clone lies one base away. This CDR3 fails to terminate in the conserved phenylalanine or tryptophan, so it likely reflects a read error. V is TRBV5-6 and J is TRBJ2-1, with D possibly TRBD2 on 5 matching bases. V gave up 3 bases and J gave up 7 bases, with 8 bases separating them. CDR1 and CDR2 (germline): SGHDT, YYEEEE. The CDR3 runs 12 residues. The CDR3 DNA reads as TGTGCCAGCAGCTCCTGGGAGAATGAGCAGTTCCTC. Translated, it gives CASSSWENEQFL.

This clonotype was picked up a small number of times. A much bigger clone sits one base away, suggesting this may be a read error. The gene calls are TRBV5-1 and TRBJ1-2, with 9 bases identical to TRBD1. CDR1 is SGHRS and CDR2 is YFSETQ in the germline V gene. The CDR3 totals 14 residues. In DNA, the CDR3 is TGCGCCTGCAGCTTGGTGTCGGGACAGGGTCCGGAGACCTTC. This sequence encodes CACSLVSGQGPETF.

As to this clonotype: Being one base from a much bigger clone, this may be a read error. The chain has TRBV9 and TRBJ2-5; possibly TRBD2 for D (6 bases). The CDR3 spans 17 residues. Per germline, CDR1 SGDLS and CDR2 YYNGEE. The chain's CDR3 is CASSGTPGGMYQETLYF. Written as DNA, the CDR3 is TGTGCCAGCAGCGGTACCCCGGGCGGGATGTACCAAGAGACCCTGTACTTC.

The table lists this clonotype with many counts. In DNA, the CDR3 is TGTGCCACCAAACCCCCGGGGGTTGAAAAACTGTTTTTT. Encoded protein: CATKPPGVEKLFF. The gene calls are TRBV10-3 and TRBJ1-4, with D maybe TRBD1 (5 bases). This CDR3 region has 13 residues. Germline V gene data show CDR1 as ENHRY and CDR2 as SYGVKD. V shed 10 bases and J shed 7 bases, with 16 bases lying between them.

This clonotype is classed as medium-sized. The chain recombines TRBV28 with TRBJ2-1; 9 nucleotides agree with TRBD1. V shed 10 bases, J shed 3 bases, and the junction held 4 bases outside the gene matches. CDR1 is MDHEN, CDR2 SYDVKM, per germline. The CDR3 runs to 13 residues. Here the CDR3 reads CATAGQGYNEQFF. CDR3 nucleotide sequence: TGTGCCACCGCGGGACAGGGCTACAATGAGCAGTTCTTC.

This clonotype is labeled medium-sized. The genes are TRBV7-2 and TRBJ2-3, with D possibly TRBD1 on 6 matching bases. The CDR3 loop spans 14 amino acids. Trimming took 5 bases from V and 1 from J, leaving 10 bases between them. Germline values: CDR1 SGHTA, CDR2 FQGNSA. The CDR3 protein is CASSSYRGTDTQYF. The CDR3, as DNA: TGTGCCAGCAGCAGTTACAGGGGCACAGATACGCAGTATTTT.

There are a few counts of this clonotype. A much larger clone lies one base from this, so it may be a read error. The CDR3 does not end in the conserved phenylalanine or tryptophan, so this is likely a read error. The J gene is TRBJ2-1, the V gene TRBV20-1, with 12 bases lining up with TRBD2. Looked up from germline, CDR1 is DFQATT and CDR2 is SNEGSKA (reference sequence). J gave up 7 bases and V 1 base, and 5 bases lay outside the gene matches. The CDR3 runs 15 residues. CDR3 coding DNA: TGCAGTGCTAGAGGAACTAGCGGGGGGCCAAATGAGCAGTTCCTC. This encodes CSARGTSGGPNEQFL.

By its share, this clonotype is medium-sized. This rearrangement joins TRBV3-1 to TRBJ1-2; a weak D match, TRBD1 (5 bases). Trimming pared 1 base from V and 8 bases from J, leaving 14 bases between. CDR3 size: 14 residues. Per the germline V gene, CDR1 is LGHDT and CDR2 is YNNKEL (reference sequence). CDR3 residues: CASSQGRRAGGYTF. The CDR3 nucleotides are TGTGCCAGCAGCCAAGGACGCAGGGCGGGAGGCTACACCTTC.

In this sample, this clonotype is medium-sized. V and J are TRBV5-4 and TRBJ2-7; the D is unclear. This CDR3 has 12 residues. Trimming cost V 2 bases and J 6 bases, with 9 bases left between them. The V gene's germline CDR1 is SGHNT and CDR2 YYREEE (reference sequence). This chain's CDR3 is CASSFDEREQYF. DNA for the CDR3: TGTGCCAGCAGCTTTGACGAGCGCGAGCAGTACTTC. The complete variable domain, with remaining parts taken from reference TRBV5-4 and TRBJ2-7, reads ETGVTQSPTHLIKTRGQQVTLRCSSQSGHNTVSWYQQALGQGPQFIFQYYREEENGRGNFPPRFSGLQFPNYSSELNVNALELDDSALYLCASSFDEREQYFGPGTRLTVT.

Relative to its sample, this clonotype is medium-sized. This chain connects TRBV5-1 to TRBJ2-1; 8 bases are shared with TRBD2. Germline-derived CDR1 and CDR2 are SGHRS and YFSETQ. The CDR3 spans 14 residues. With 5 bases clipped from V and 3 bases from J, the junction kept 4 bases outside the gene matches. The CDR3 is CASSSGTSYNEQFF. CDR3 sequence (DNA): TGCGCCAGCAGTTCCGGGACTAGCTACAATGAGCAGTTCTTC.

This clonotype qualifies as medium-sized. The chain links TRBV27 to TRBJ2-1; TRBD2 matches at 8 bases. Germline lookup yields CDR1 MNHEY and CDR2 SMNVEV (reference sequence). V trimming: 6 bases; J trimming: 6 bases; junction bases outside the gene matches: 4. This CDR3 is built from 13 residues. CDR3 amino acids: CASRELAANEQFF. CDR3 in DNA: TGTGCCAGCAGAGAACTAGCGGCCAATGAGCAGTTCTTC.

A word on this clonotype: As the CDR3 is not closed by the conserved phenylalanine or tryptophan, this likely results from a read error. The V and J genes are TRBV4-2 and TRBJ1-2; TRBD1 aligns across 8 bases. Per the germline V gene, CDR1 is LGHNA and CDR2 is YNFKEQ. V shed 4 bases, J shed 5 bases, and the junction held 6 bases outside the gene matches. The CDR3 is made up of 14 amino acids. DNA for the CDR3: TGTGCCAGCAGCCTAGGTACAGGGGGATATGGCTACACCCTT. Encoded protein: CASSLGTGGYGYTL.

This clonotype is labeled as medium-sized. The chain has TRBV6-2 or TRBV6-3 and TRBJ2-7; D gene unclear. The V gene's germline CDR1 is MNHEY and CDR2 SVGEGT. Deletions cut 7 bases from V and 1 base from J, with 14 bases between. This CDR3 contains 14 residues. The CDR3 protein is CASNSGGLSYEQYF. The CDR3 DNA reads as TGTGCCAGCAACTCTGGCGGTCTTTCCTACGAGCAGTACTTC.

The V and J genes are TRBV5-4 and TRBJ1-2, with D maybe TRBD1 (6 bases). Germline CDR1 and CDR2: SGHNT and YYREEE (reference sequence). This CDR3 spans 15 amino acids. Trimming left V 0 bases short and J 5 bases short, with 14 bases between. CDR3 loop: CASSLARGGAYGYTF. CDR3 in DNA: TGTGCCAGCAGCTTGGCCCGGGGGGGCGCATATGGCTACACCTTC.

This clonotype has a count of ten or more. V is TRBV27 and J is TRBJ1-2; the D gene is possibly TRBD1 (5 bases). Between the trimmed V and J ends, which lost 3 bases and 7 bases, there was a span of 12 bases. Germline values: CDR1 MNHEY, CDR2 SMNVEV (reference sequence). The CDR3 runs to 13 residues. The CDR3 sequence: CASSFTGGGGYTF. DNA for the CDR3: TGTGCCAGCAGTTTCACAGGAGGTGGTGGCTACACCTTC.